Given below is one TCR beta chain in context. Its antigen is undetermined. The ends were cut back, 4 bases at V and 7 bases at J, with 15 bases in the middle. The CDR3 runs to 14 residues. The germline gives CDR1 SGHRS, CDR2 YFSETQ. This sample was taken from a study of CD8 T cells in ankylosing spondylitis. One entry per CDR3 protein, called by TCRdb with MiXCR from the 5' RACE reads. Among about 220,000 distinct CDR3 sequences listed, 20% to 30% were seen once. General study points: A TCR beta motif of several highly homologous variants appeared characteristic of ankylosing spondylitis blood. A CD8+ phenotype characterized the disease-linked clones, which were relatively rare in peripheral blood.

This TCR was sampled from a male donor with ankylosing spondylitis or in good health (not recorded which). Input material: blood, either unsorted or a sorted T cell fraction (not recorded which). The V gene is TRBV5-1, the J gene TRBJ2-4; possibly TRBD2 for D (7 bases). For the CDR3, the DNA is TGCGCCAGCAGCCCAGAGGGGGGGAGCAACATTCAGTACTTC. Translated, it gives CASSPEGGSNIQYF. Combining the CDR3 with reference TRBV5-1 and TRBJ2-4 gives the whole variable domain KAGVTQTPRYLIKTRGQQVTLSCSPISGHRSVSWYQQTPGQGLQFLFEYFSETQRNKGNFPGRFSGRQFSNSRSEMNVSTLELGDSALYLCASSPEGGSNIQYFGAGTRLSVL.